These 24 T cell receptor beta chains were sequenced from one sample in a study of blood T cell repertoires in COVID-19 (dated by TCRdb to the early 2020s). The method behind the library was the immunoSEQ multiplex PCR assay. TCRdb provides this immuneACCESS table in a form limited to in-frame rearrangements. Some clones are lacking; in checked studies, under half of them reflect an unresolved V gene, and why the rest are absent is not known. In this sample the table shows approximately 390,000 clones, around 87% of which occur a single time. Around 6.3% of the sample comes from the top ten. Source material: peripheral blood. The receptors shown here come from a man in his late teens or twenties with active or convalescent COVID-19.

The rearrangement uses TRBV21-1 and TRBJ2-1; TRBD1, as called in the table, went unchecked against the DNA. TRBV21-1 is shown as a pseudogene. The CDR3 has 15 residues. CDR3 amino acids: CASSNPGVPYNEQFF. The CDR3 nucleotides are TGTGCCAGCAGCAACCCAGGGGTCCCCTACAATGAGCAGTTCTTC.

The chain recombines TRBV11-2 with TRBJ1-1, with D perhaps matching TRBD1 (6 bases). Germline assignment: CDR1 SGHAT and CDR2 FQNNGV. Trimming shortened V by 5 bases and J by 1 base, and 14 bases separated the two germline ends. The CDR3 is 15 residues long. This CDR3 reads CASSPLTGSNTEAFF. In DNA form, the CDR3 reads TGTGCCAGCAGCCCCCTCACAGGGTCGAACACTGAAGCTTTCTTT.

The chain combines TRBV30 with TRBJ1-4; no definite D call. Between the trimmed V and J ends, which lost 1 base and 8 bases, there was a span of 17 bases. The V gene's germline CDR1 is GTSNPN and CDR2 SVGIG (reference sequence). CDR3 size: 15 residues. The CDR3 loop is CAWSALRAGREKLFF. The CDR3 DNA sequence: TGTGCCTGGAGTGCCCTCCGGGCGGGCCGAGAAAAACTGTTTTTT.

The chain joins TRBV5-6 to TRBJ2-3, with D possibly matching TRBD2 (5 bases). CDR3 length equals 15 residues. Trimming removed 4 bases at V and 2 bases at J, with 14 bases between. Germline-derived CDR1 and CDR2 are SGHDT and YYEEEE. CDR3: CASSTLGEFTDTQYF. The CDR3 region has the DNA TGTGCCAGCAGCACACTCGGGGAATTCACAGATACGCAGTATTTT.

The CDR3 DNA reads as TGCGCCAGCACCAGACTAGCGGGAGAGGGAGCTGGTATCTACGAGCAGTACTTC. Its translation: CASTRLAGEGAGIYEQYF. V is TRBV5-1 and J is TRBJ2-7, with 12 bases fitting TRBD2. Germline CDR1 reads SGHRS; CDR2 reads YFSETQ. This CDR3 spans 18 amino acids. V shed 6 bases, J shed 3 bases, and the junction held 16 bases outside the gene matches.

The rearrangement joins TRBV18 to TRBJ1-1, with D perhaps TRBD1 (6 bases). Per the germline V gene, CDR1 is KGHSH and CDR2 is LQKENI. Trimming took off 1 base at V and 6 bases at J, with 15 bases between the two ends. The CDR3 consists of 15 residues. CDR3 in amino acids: CASSPLQGITAEAFF. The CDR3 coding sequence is TGTGCCAGCTCACCACTCCAGGGGATTACTGCTGAAGCTTTCTTT.

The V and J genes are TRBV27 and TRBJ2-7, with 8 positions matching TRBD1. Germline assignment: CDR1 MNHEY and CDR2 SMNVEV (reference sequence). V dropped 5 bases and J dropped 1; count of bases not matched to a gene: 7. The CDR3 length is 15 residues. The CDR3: CASSIQGAGSYEQYF. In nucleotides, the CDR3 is TGTGCCAGCAGTATCCAGGGGGCAGGGTCCTACGAGCAGTACTTC.

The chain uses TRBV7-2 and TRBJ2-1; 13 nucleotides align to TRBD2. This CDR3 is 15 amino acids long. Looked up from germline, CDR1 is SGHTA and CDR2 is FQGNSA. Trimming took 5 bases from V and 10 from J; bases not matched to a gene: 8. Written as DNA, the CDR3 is TGTGCCAGCAGCCCCTGGACTAGCGGGAGAAGGGAGCAGTTCTTC. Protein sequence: CASSPWTSGRREQFF.

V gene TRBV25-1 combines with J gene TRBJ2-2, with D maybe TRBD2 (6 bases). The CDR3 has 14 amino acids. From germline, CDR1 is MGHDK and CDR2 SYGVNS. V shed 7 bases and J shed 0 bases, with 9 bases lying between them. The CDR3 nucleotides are TGTGCCAGCAAGGGACTTCCGAACACCGGGGAGCTGTTTTTT. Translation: CASKGLPNTGELFF. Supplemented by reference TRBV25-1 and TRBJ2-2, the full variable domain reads EADIYQTPRYLVIGTGKKITLECSQTMGHDKMYWYQQDPGMELHLIHYSYGVNSTEKGDLSSESTVSRIRTEHFPLTLESARPSHTSQYLCASKGLPNTGELFFGEGSRLTVL.

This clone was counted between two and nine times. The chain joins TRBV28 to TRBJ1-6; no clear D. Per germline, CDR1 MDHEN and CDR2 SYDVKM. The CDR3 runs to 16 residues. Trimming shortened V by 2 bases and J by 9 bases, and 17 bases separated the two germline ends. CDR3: CASSLAESGAGSPLHF. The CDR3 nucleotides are TGTGCCAGCAGTTTAGCTGAATCGGGCGCGGGTTCACCCCTCCACTTT. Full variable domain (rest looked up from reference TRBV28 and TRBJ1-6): DVKVTQSSRYLVKRTGEKVFLECVQDMDHENMFWYRQDPGLGLRLIYFSYDVKMKEKGDIPEGYSVSREKKERFSLILESASTNQTSMYLCASSLAESGAGSPLHFGNGTRLTVT.

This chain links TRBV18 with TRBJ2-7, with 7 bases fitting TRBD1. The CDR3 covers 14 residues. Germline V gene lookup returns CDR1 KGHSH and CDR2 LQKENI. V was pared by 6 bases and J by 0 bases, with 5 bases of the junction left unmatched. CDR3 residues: CASSTGISSYEQYF. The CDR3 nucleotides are TGTGCCAGCTCGACAGGGATAAGCTCCTACGAGCAGTACTTC.

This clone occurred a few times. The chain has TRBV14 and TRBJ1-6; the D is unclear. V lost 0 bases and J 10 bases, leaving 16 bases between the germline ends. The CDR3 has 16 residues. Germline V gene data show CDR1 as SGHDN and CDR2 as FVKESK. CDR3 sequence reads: CASSQDSWEVRSPLHF. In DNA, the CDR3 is TGTGCCAGCAGCCAAGATTCGTGGGAGGTTCGATCACCCCTCCACTTT.

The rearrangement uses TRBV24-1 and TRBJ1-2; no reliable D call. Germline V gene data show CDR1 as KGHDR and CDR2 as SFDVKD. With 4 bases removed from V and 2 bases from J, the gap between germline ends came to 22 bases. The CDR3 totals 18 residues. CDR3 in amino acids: CATSDHTRESSRNYGYTF. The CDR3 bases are TGTGCCACCAGTGACCATACACGGGAATCATCCCGCAACTATGGCTACACCTTC.

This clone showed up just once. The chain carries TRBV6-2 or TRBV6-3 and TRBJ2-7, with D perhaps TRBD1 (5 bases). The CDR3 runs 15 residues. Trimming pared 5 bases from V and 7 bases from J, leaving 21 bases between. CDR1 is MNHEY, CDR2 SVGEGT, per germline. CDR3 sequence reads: CASSKTVSYSLEQYF. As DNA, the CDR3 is TGTGCCAGCAGTAAGACAGTGAGTTACTCGTTGGAGCAGTACTTC.

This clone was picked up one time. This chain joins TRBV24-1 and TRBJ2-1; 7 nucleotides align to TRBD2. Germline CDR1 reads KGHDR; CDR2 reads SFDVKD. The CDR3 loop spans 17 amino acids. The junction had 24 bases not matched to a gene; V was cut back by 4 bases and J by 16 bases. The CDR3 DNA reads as TGTGCCACCAGTGAGTCCACCGTTTGGGGTGGGGGAGGGCCTATATTCTTC. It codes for CATSESTVWGGGGPIFF.

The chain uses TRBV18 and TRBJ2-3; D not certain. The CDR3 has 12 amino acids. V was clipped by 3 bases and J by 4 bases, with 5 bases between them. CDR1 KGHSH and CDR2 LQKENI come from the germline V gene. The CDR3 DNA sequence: TGTGCCAGCTCACCGAGGTCAGATACGCAGTATTTT. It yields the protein CASSPRSDTQYF. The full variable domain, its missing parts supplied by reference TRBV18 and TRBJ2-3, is NAGVMQNPRHLVRRRGQEARLRCSPMKGHSHVYWYRQLPEEGLKFMVYLQKENIIDESGMPKERFSAEFPKEGPSILRIQQVVRGDSAAYFCASSPRSDTQYFGPGTRLTVL.

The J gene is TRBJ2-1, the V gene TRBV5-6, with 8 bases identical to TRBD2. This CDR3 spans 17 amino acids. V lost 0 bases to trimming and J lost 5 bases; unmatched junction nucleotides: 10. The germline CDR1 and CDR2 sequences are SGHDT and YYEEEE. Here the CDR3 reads CASSLGLRTSGNNEQFF. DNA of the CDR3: TGTGCCAGCAGCTTGGGCCTTCGAACTAGCGGAAACAATGAGCAGTTCTTC.

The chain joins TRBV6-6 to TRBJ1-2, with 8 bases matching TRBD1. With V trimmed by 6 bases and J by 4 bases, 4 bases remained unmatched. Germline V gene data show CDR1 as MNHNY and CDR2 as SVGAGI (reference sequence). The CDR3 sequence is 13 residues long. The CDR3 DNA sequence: TGTGCCAGCAGCCAGGGGGCGAGCTATGGCTACACCTTC. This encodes CASSQGASYGYTF.

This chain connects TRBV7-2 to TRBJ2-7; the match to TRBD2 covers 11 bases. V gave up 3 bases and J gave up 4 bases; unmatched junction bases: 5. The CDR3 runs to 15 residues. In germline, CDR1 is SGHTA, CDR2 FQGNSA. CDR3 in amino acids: CASSFSGRASYEQYF. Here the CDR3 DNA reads TGTGCCAGCAGCTTTAGCGGGAGGGCTTCGTACGAGCAGTACTTC.

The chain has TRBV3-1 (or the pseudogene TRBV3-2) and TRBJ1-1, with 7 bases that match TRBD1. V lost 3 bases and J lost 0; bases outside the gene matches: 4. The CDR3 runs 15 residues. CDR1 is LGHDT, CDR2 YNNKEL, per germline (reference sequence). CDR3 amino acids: CASSHSDRLNTEAFF. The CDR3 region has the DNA TGTGCCAGCAGCCATTCGGACAGGTTGAACACTGAAGCTTTCTTT.

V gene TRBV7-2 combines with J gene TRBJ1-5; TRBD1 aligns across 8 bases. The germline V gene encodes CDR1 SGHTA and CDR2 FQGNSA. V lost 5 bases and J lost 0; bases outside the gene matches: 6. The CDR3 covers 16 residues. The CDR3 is CASSQGTGYSNQPQHF. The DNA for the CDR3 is TGTGCCAGCAGCCAGGGGACAGGCTATAGCAATCAGCCCCAGCATTTT.

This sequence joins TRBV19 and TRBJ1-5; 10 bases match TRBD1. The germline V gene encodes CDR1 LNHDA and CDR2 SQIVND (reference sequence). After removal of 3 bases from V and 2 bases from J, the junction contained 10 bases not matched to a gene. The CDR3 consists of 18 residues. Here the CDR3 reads CASSIRIGTGAGNQPQHF. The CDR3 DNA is TGTGCCAGTAGTATTAGGATCGGGACAGGGGCAGGCAATCAGCCCCAGCATTTT.

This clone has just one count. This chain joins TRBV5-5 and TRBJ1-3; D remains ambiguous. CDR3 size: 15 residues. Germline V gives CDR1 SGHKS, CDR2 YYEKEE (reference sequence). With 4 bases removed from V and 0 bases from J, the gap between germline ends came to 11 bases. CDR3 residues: CASSLLRTSGNTIYF. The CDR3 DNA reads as TGTGCCAGCAGCCTCCTGAGAACCTCTGGAAACACCATATATTTT. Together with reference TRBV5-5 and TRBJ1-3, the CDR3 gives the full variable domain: DAGVTQSPTHLIKTRGQQVTLRCSPISGHKSVSWYQQVLGQGPQFIFQYYEKEERGRGNFPDRFSARQFPNYSSELNVNALLLGDSALYLCASSLLRTSGNTIYFGEGSWLTVV.

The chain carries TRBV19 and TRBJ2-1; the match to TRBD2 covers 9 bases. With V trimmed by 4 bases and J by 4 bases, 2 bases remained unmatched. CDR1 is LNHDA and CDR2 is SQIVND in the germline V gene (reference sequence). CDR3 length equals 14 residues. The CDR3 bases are TGTGCCAGTAGTAGCGGGGGGGCTTACAATGAGCAGTTCTTC. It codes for CASSSGGAYNEQFF.